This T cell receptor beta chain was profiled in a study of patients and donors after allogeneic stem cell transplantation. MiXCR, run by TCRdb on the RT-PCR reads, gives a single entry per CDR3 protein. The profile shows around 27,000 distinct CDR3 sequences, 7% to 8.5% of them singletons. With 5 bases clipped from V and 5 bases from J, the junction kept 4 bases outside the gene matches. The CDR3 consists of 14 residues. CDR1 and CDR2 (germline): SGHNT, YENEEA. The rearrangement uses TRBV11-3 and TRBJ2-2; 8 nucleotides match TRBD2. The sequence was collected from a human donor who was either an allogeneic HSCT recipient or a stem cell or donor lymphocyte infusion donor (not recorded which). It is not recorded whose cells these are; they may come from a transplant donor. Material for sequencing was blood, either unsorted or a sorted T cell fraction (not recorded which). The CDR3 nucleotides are TGTGCCAGCAGCCGGGGGGGAGTGACCGGGGAGCTGTTTTTT. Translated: CASSRGGVTGELFF.